A single sample is the source of the 25 T cell receptor beta chains below, sequenced in a study of blood T cell repertoires in COVID-19. Profiled with immunoSEQ multiplex PCR; TCRdb holds only in-frame clones, not every one. This sample carries some 130,000 clones, roughly 89% of them seen once, and the ten largest clones take roughly a sixth. The sequenced sample was peripheral blood. Receptor source: a man aged 50 to 60 with active or convalescent COVID-19.

This clone was found once. The V call is TRBV7-6, the J call TRBJ1-1, with unresolved D. The CDR3 runs to 15 residues. V lost 2 bases to trimming and J lost 4 bases, with 14 bases between them. CDR1 SGHVS and CDR2 FNYEAQ come from the germline V gene. CDR3 residues: CASSLSSGPGTEAFF. The DNA of the CDR3 is TGTGCCAGCAGCTTATCCAGCGGGCCGGGCACTGAAGCTTTCTTT.

The chain is built from TRBV19 and TRBJ1-5; the match to TRBD1 covers 7 bases. Germline V lookup: CDR1 LNHDA, CDR2 SQIVND (reference sequence). V gave up 6 bases and J gave up 5 bases; unmatched junction bases: 10. This CDR3 spans 15 amino acids. The CDR3 protein is CASSPDREEYQPQHF. The CDR3, as DNA: TGTGCCAGTAGCCCAGACAGGGAAGAATATCAGCCCCAGCATTTT.

The V call is TRBV10-1, the J call TRBJ2-7; 10 bases match TRBD1. This CDR3 spans 16 amino acids. Germline CDR1 is WNHNN and CDR2 is SYGVQD (reference sequence). Unmatched junction bases numbered 6, after V lost 2 bases and J lost 2 bases. This chain's CDR3 is CASSEPGQGFTYEQYF. The CDR3, as DNA: TGCGCCAGCAGTGAGCCGGGACAGGGGTTCACCTACGAGCAGTACTTC.

Only one count was recorded for this clone. The chain joins TRBV27 to TRBJ2-4, with TRBD2 matching 9 bases. Germline CDR1 and CDR2: MNHEY and SMNVEV (reference sequence). The CDR3 extends over 17 amino acids. The V gene end was trimmed by 7 bases and the J gene end by 3 bases; junction bases not matched to a gene: 13. The CDR3 spells CASNLVSGGLVKNIQYF. In nucleotides, the CDR3 is TGTGCCAGCAACCTCGTGAGCGGGGGGCTAGTCAAAAACATTCAGTACTTC.

The rearrangement links TRBV6-1 to TRBJ1-5; D might be TRBD1 (6 bases). V lost 3 bases to trimming and J lost 10 bases, with 13 bases between them. CDR1 is MNHNS and CDR2 is SASEGT in the germline V gene. This CDR3 is built from 13 residues. This chain's CDR3 is CASSEGAVGPQHF. CDR3 DNA sequence: TGTGCCAGCAGTGAGGGGGCCGTCGGCCCCCAGCATTTT.

The chain joins TRBV12-3 or TRBV12-4 to TRBJ1-1, with 9 bases identical to TRBD1. Unmatched junction bases numbered 3, after V lost 5 bases and J lost 5 bases. The CDR3 covers 13 residues. CDR3 coding DNA: TGTGCCAGCAGTCGACAGGGGGGGACTGAAGCTTTCTTT. It is translated as CASSRQGGTEAFF.

The chain employs TRBV9 and TRBJ2-3; a possible D gene is TRBD1 (6 bases). The CDR3 runs to 14 residues. Trimming removed 4 bases at V and 7 bases at J, with 16 bases between. Germline V gives CDR1 SGDLS, CDR2 YYNGEE. The DNA of the CDR3 is TGTGCCAGCAGCTCTCCTTTGGGACAAAATACGCAGTATTTT. It is translated as CASSSPLGQNTQYF.

This clone was found once. The chain uses TRBV7-2 and TRBJ2-2; maybe TRBD2 (5 bases). The germline V gene encodes CDR1 SGHTA and CDR2 FQGNSA. V was pared by 1 base and J by 1 base, with 7 bases between. CDR3 size: 15 residues. The CDR3 sequence is CASSLVGRNTGELFF. The CDR3 coding sequence is TGTGCCAGCAGCTTAGTGGGGAGGAACACCGGGGAGCTGTTTTTT.

The gene calls are TRBV10-3 and TRBJ2-3; D perhaps matches TRBD1 (6 bases). The V end lost 0 bases, the J end lost 5 bases, and 15 bases lay between the germline ends. The CDR3 has 16 residues. The V gene's germline CDR1 is ENHRY and CDR2 SYGVKD. The CDR3, as DNA: TGTGCCATCAGTGAGTCACGACCAGGGGACGGAGATACGCAGTATTTT. Protein: CAISESRPGDGDTQYF.

The chain carries TRBV3-1 (or the pseudogene TRBV3-2) and TRBJ2-3; TRBD2 agrees at 10 bases. The germline V gene encodes CDR1 LGHDT and CDR2 YNNKEL (reference sequence). With V trimmed by 4 bases and J by 7 bases, 8 bases remained unmatched. This CDR3 is 15 amino acids long. As DNA, the CDR3 is TGTGCCAGCAGCCCACATTCTAGCGGGGGATATACGCAGTATTTT. As protein: CASSPHSSGGYTQYF.

The rearrangement joins TRBV5-4 to TRBJ2-3; D ambiguous. Between the trimmed V and J ends, which lost 4 bases and 0 bases, there was a span of 12 bases. This CDR3 is 15 amino acids long. Germline values: CDR1 SGHNT, CDR2 YYREEE (reference sequence). The CDR3 protein is CASSIDTYSTDTQYF. The CDR3 DNA follows: TGTGCCAGCAGCATTGACACATATAGCACAGATACGCAGTATTTT. Full variable domain (remainder filled in from reference TRBV5-4 and TRBJ2-3): ETGVTQSPTHLIKTRGQQVTLRCSSQSGHNTVSWYQQALGQGPQFIFQYYREEENGRGNFPPRFSGLQFPNYSSELNVNALELDDSALYLCASSIDTYSTDTQYFGPGTRLTVL.

The rearrangement uses TRBV4-3 and TRBJ1-6, with D tentatively TRBD1 (6 bases). V was clipped by 2 bases and J by 7 bases, with 15 bases between them. The CDR3 has 16 residues. Germline V gives CDR1 LGHNA, CDR2 YSLEER. CDR3: CASSQSSGERNSPLHF. The DNA for the CDR3 is TGCGCCAGCAGCCAATCCTCAGGGGAGAGGAATTCACCCCTCCACTTT.

The chain links TRBV5-1 to TRBJ1-6, with 7 positions matching TRBD1. Germline values: CDR1 SGHRS, CDR2 YFSETQ. Unmatched junction bases numbered 11, after V lost 5 bases and J lost 0 bases. The CDR3 runs 18 residues. DNA for the CDR3: TGCGCCAGCAGTTCCGGGACAGCCATTAGCTCCTATAATTCACCCCTCCACTTT. Amino acids: CASSSGTAISSYNSPLHF.

This chain uses TRBV28 with TRBJ1-5, with TRBD1 as a possible D gene (5 bases). The germline CDR1 and CDR2 sequences are MDHEN and SYDVKM. V gave up 6 bases and J gave up 3 bases, with 33 bases separating them. The CDR3 length is 21 residues. In nucleotides, the CDR3 is TGTGCCAGCAGACGAATCGTGAGTTTCGGGCCTTCTGGGGCCGACAATCAGCCCCAGCATTTT. As protein: CASRRIVSFGPSGADNQPQHF.

The gene calls are TRBV7-9 and TRBJ2-5, with 8 bases aligning to TRBD1. The J segment lost 2 bases and the V segment lost 2 bases, leaving 7 bases of the junction unmatched. The CDR3 is 16 amino acids. CDR1 is SEHNR and CDR2 is FQNEAQ in the germline V gene (reference sequence). CDR3 loop: CASSLKRTGLQETQYF. In DNA, the CDR3 is TGTGCCAGCAGCTTAAAGCGGACAGGGCTTCAAGAGACCCAGTACTTC.

The genes are TRBV28 and TRBJ1-3, with D possibly TRBD1 on 5 matching bases. Germline CDR1 reads MDHEN; CDR2 reads SYDVKM. Trimming shortened V by 1 base and J by 5 bases, and 15 bases separated the two germline ends. The CDR3 is 16 residues long. CDR3 loop: CASSLFGGGGRNTIYF. As DNA, the CDR3 is TGTGCCAGCAGTTTATTTGGGGGGGGAGGGAGAAACACCATATATTTT.

The chain is built from TRBV5-1 and TRBJ1-1; tentative D call: TRBD1 (5 bases). This CDR3 is 14 amino acids long. V shed 2 bases and J shed 0 bases, with 8 bases lying between them. Germline CDR1 and CDR2: SGHRS and YFSETQ. This chain's CDR3 is CASSLQEMNTEAFF. CDR3 in DNA: TGCGCCAGCAGCTTACAGGAGATGAACACTGAAGCTTTCTTT.

This rearrangement joins TRBV6-5 to TRBJ2-7, with a tentative D call TRBD1 (6 bases). Germline CDR1 MNHEY, CDR2 SVGAGI. V lost 5 bases, J lost 6 bases, and 17 bases lay in between. This CDR3 has 14 residues. CDR3 DNA sequence: TGTGCCAGCAGTCGGGACATCCGGAGCGGCGAGCAGTACTTC. Translating it yields CASSRDIRSGEQYF.

The V gene is TRBV19, the J gene TRBJ2-7; 7 bases align to TRBD1. This CDR3 has 14 residues. CDR1 is LNHDA, CDR2 SQIVND, per germline (reference sequence). Losses at the gene ends were 6 bases for V and 7 bases for J; bases not matched to a gene: 12. The CDR3 loop reads CASSSGTKDREQYF. CDR3 nucleotide sequence: TGTGCCAGTAGCTCCGGGACAAAGGACAGGGAGCAGTACTTC.

The V and J genes are TRBV11-2 and TRBJ2-7; 8 nucleotides agree with TRBD1. Trimming took 8 bases from V and 4 from J; bases not matched to a gene: 4. Germline V gene lookup returns CDR1 SGHAT and CDR2 FQNNGV. CDR3 size: 12 residues. The DNA for the CDR3 is TGTGCCAGCTTACAGGGGGGTTACGAGCAGTACTTC. The encoded protein is CASLQGGYEQYF.

The V gene is TRBV10-1, the J gene TRBJ2-7; TRBD1 agrees at 7 bases. Germline CDR1 reads WNHNN; CDR2 reads SYGVQD (reference sequence). CDR3 length: 14 amino acids. The V gene end was trimmed by 5 bases and the J gene end by 2 bases; junction bases not matched to a gene: 6. In DNA, the CDR3 is TGCGCCAGCAGTCGAGGGACAGCTCCCTACGAGCAGTACTTC. This codes for CASSRGTAPYEQYF.

This clone was seen a few times. The chain is built from TRBV7-9 and TRBJ1-2; 8 nucleotides align to TRBD1. The CDR3 is 15 amino acids. V lost 7 bases, J lost 4 bases, and 11 bases stayed unmatched. The germline gives CDR1 SEHNR, CDR2 FQNEAQ (reference sequence). CDR3 nucleotides: TGTGCCAGCACCTCCCTGGGTCAGGGGGCCTATGGCTACACCTTC. Its translation is CASTSLGQGAYGYTF.

The rearrangement joins TRBV2 to TRBJ1-5; no clear D. CDR3 length: 13 amino acids. Germline lookup yields CDR1 SNHLY and CDR2 FYNNEI. Trimming removed 7 bases at V and 0 bases at J, with 7 bases between. The CDR3 reads CASTGDSNQPQHF. CDR3 sequence (DNA): TGTGCCAGCACGGGAGATAGCAATCAGCCCCAGCATTTT. Based on the CDR3 plus reference TRBV2 and TRBJ1-5, the full variable domain is EPEVTQTPSHQVTQMGQEVILRCVPISNHLYFYWYRQILGQKVEFLVSFYNNEISEKSEIFDDQFSVERPDGSNFTLKIRSTKLEDSAMYFCASTGDSNQPQHFGDGTRLSIL.

The V call is TRBV11-2, the J call TRBJ2-5, with D possibly being TRBD1 (6 bases). Germline CDR1 is SGHAT and CDR2 is FQNNGV. Trimming stripped 5 bases from V and 5 bases from J, with 15 bases between. This CDR3 is 14 amino acids long. The CDR3 here is CASSRNTGHETQYF. The CDR3 DNA reads as TGTGCCAGCAGCCGAAATACAGGGCACGAGACCCAGTACTTC.

V usage is TRBV11-2 and J usage is TRBJ2-1, with D perhaps matching TRBD1 (6 bases). Germline V gene sequence: CDR1 SGHAT, CDR2 FQNNGV. The CDR3 sequence is 13 residues long. Trimming left V 5 bases short and J 5 bases short, with 10 bases between. The CDR3 nucleotides read TGTGCCAGCAGCCCAGGACAGAACAATGAGCAGTTCTTC. Protein product: CASSPGQNNEQFF. Full variable domain (remainder filled in from reference TRBV11-2 and TRBJ2-1): EAGVAQSPRYKIIEKRQSVAFWCNPISGHATLYWYQQILGQGPKLLIQFQNNGVVDDSQLPKDRFSAERLKGVDSTLKIQPAKLEDSAVYLCASSPGQNNEQFFGPGTRLTVL.